One and the same sample provided the 26 T cell receptor beta chains below, sequenced in a study of early T cells in non-severe SARS-CoV-2 infection. Each CDR3 protein is one row after TCRdb ran MiXCR on the 5' RACE reads. Here the sample spans about 52,000 distinct CDR3 sequences, roughly 6.8% being singletons. The specimen was whole blood. These receptors were obtained from an adult who was a healthcare worker with PCR-confirmed SARS-CoV-2 infection or an uninfected control (not recorded which).

There are many counts of this clonotype. The chain employs TRBV11-2 and TRBJ1-1; no clear D gene. The V end lost 6 bases, the J end lost 1 base, and 9 bases lay between the germline ends. The CDR3 runs to 13 residues. CDR1 is SGHAT, CDR2 FQNNGV, per germline. CDR3 nucleotide sequence: TGTGCCAGCAGTAAAGGACCGAACACTGAAGCTTTCTTT. Protein product: CASSKGPNTEAFF. Full variable domain (missing parts from reference TRBV11-2 and TRBJ1-1): EAGVAQSPRYKIIEKRQSVAFWCNPISGHATLYWYQQILGQGPKLLIQFQNNGVVDDSQLPKDRFSAERLKGVDSTLKIQPAKLEDSAVYLCASSKGPNTEAFFGQGTRLTVV.

The chain recombines TRBV6-5 with TRBJ2-1; 8 bases line up with TRBD1. Unmatched junction bases numbered 11, after V lost 6 bases and J lost 7 bases. CDR3 length equals 15 residues. CDR1 and CDR2 from the germline V gene are MNHEY and SVGAGI. For the CDR3, the DNA is TGTGCCAGCAGGGACAGGGCTGCCCGGGGGAATGAGCAGTTCTTC. Amino acid sequence: CASRDRAARGNEQFF.

This clonotype was seen at least ten times. This chain connects TRBV4-3 to TRBJ2-1; D not resolved. In germline, CDR1 is LGHNA, CDR2 YSLEER. V lost 1 base and J 7 bases, leaving 8 bases between the germline ends. The CDR3 is 13 residues long. The CDR3 loop reads CASSQGNENEQFF. The CDR3 nucleotides read TGCGCCAGCAGCCAAGGTAACGAGAATGAGCAGTTCTTC.

This clonotype was recorded many times. V and J are TRBV20-1 and TRBJ2-3; D remains unclear. Germline loops: CDR1 DFQATT, CDR2 SNEGSKA (reference sequence). The CDR3 runs 13 residues. V gave up 6 bases and J gave up 0 bases, with 10 bases separating them. CDR3 nucleotides: TGCAGTGCCCGTGTTGGTAGCACAGATACGCAGTATTTT. Its translation is CSARVGSTDTQYF.

This clonotype was found many times. V gene TRBV6-4 combines with J gene TRBJ2-1; D remains unclear. The ends were cut back, 2 bases at V and 8 bases at J, with 10 bases in the middle. The CDR3 has 13 amino acids. Germline V gives CDR1 MRHNA, CDR2 SNTAGT. The CDR3 nucleotides are TGTGCCAGCAGTGACAGAGCTGGGTATGAGCAGTTCTTC. The encoded protein is CASSDRAGYEQFF.

This clonotype was detected ten times or more. The chain employs TRBV19 and TRBJ1-2; TRBD1 might be the D (5 bases). The CDR3 totals 13 residues. V was pared by 3 bases and J by 2 bases, with 7 bases between. Germline CDR1 and CDR2: LNHDA and SQIVND (reference sequence). The CDR3 DNA sequence: TGTGCCAGTAGTATGGGACGGAACTATGGCTACACCTTC. This gives the protein CASSMGRNYGYTF.

This clonotype appeared a single time. A much larger clone differs from this one at a single base, so this may be a read error. V usage is TRBV7-9 and J usage is TRBJ1-1; the D is unclear. The germline V and J ends were trimmed by 8 bases and 11 bases, with 18 bases remaining between them. Germline V CDR1 and CDR2: SEHNR, FQNEAQ (reference sequence). This CDR3 has 12 amino acids. In nucleotides, the CDR3 is TGTGCCAGCGGCTCCGAGGTACGTCGGGCTTTCTTT. Protein sequence: CASGSEVRRAFF. The whole variable domain, remainder taken from reference TRBV7-9 and TRBJ1-1, is DTGVSQNPRHKITKRGQNVTFRCDPISEHNRLYWYRQTLGQGPEFLTYFQNEAQLEKSRLLSDRFSAERPKGSFSTLEIQRTEQGDSAMYLCASGSEVRRAFFGQGTRLTVV.

The table lists this clonotype with many counts. The J gene is TRBJ2-1, the V gene TRBV4-2; TRBD2 matches at 16 bases. The ends lost 0 bases at V and 0 bases at J; junction bases unmatched: 8. Germline CDR1 and CDR2: LGHNA and YNFKEQ. The CDR3 spans 21 residues. For the CDR3, the DNA is TGTGCCAGCAGCCAAGATAGGGGACTAGCGGGGGGGTATAGCTCCTACAATGAGCAGTTCTTC. Translated, it gives CASSQDRGLAGGYSSYNEQFF.

This clonotype has ten or more counts. The chain is built from TRBV2 and TRBJ1-2, with a weak D call TRBD1 (5 bases). The CDR3 is made up of 15 amino acids. Trimming took off 2 bases at V and 4 bases at J, with 14 bases between the two ends. Germline V gene lookup returns CDR1 SNHLY and CDR2 FYNNEI. The CDR3 here is CASSELGRDSYGYTF. The CDR3 bases are TGTGCCAGCAGTGAATTGGGGCGGGATTCCTATGGCTACACCTTC.

This clonotype was observed many times. The V gene is TRBV12-3 or TRBV12-4, the J gene TRBJ1-4, with D perhaps matching TRBD1 (6 bases). This CDR3 has 14 residues. The germline V and J ends were trimmed by 6 bases and 8 bases, with 16 bases remaining between them. The CDR3: CASSPSRGGEKLFF. CDR3 DNA: TGTGCCAGCAGCCCGAGCAGGGGTGGAGAAAAACTGTTTTTT.

This clonotype was seen many times. This chain links TRBV20-1 with TRBJ1-1; D remains unclear. Germline V gene lookup returns CDR1 DFQATT and CDR2 SNEGSKA (reference sequence). The CDR3 runs 12 residues. Trimming removed 5 bases at V and 5 bases at J, with 12 bases between. CDR3 coding DNA: TGCAGTGCTTGGGGAGGGAGGACTGAAGCTTTCTTT. It translates to CSAWGGRTEAFF.

This clonotype came up many times. The gene calls are TRBV2 and TRBJ1-6; D is undetermined. The CDR3 is made up of 12 amino acids. Germline V gives CDR1 SNHLY, CDR2 FYNNEI. V was cut by 6 bases and J by 10 bases, with 10 bases left in between. For the CDR3, the DNA is TGTGCCAGCAGGAGGTTGGACTCACCCCTCCACTTT. It codes for CASRRLDSPLHF.

This clonotype was seen ten or more times. The genes are TRBV20-1 and TRBJ1-1; D is undetermined. V was shortened by 3 bases and J by 5 bases, with 13 bases between the two germline ends. The germline V gene encodes CDR1 DFQATT and CDR2 SNEGSKA (reference sequence). This CDR3 comprises 13 residues. This CDR3 is CSASSGRWTEAFF. As DNA, the CDR3 is TGCAGTGCTAGCTCCGGTCGTTGGACTGAAGCTTTCTTT.

A few counts support this clonotype. This chain connects TRBV5-1 to TRBJ2-6; no reliable D call. CDR3 length: 17 residues. The V and J ends lost 1 base and 0 bases respectively, with 11 bases between them. Germline V gives CDR1 SGHRS, CDR2 YFSETQ. The CDR3 bases are TGCGCCAGCAGCTTGAGGGCAGGTGCCTCTGGGGCCAACGTCCTGACTTTC. Translating it yields CASSLRAGASGANVLTF.

The table lists this clonotype with a few counts. CDR3 region: CASSPQSGKNEQYF. In DNA, the CDR3 is TGTGCCAGCTCACCACAGTCAGGGAAGAACGAGCAGTACTTC. The V gene is TRBV18, the J gene TRBJ2-7, with D possibly matching TRBD1 (5 bases). CDR1 is KGHSH, CDR2 LQKENI, per germline. The CDR3 has 14 residues. Trimming left V 1 base short and J 5 bases short, with 12 bases between. Drawing the rest from reference TRBV18 and TRBJ2-7, the complete variable domain is NAGVMQNPRHLVRRRGQEARLRCSPMKGHSHVYWYRQLPEEGLKFMVYLQKENIIDESGMPKERFSAEFPKEGPSILRIQQVVRGDSAAYFCASSPQSGKNEQYFGPGTRLTVT.

There are many counts of this clonotype. V gene TRBV19 combines with J gene TRBJ1-3; D possibly corresponds to TRBD1 (5 bases). The V gene lost 3 bases and the J gene lost 4 bases, with 13 bases spanning the gap. The CDR3 consists of 15 residues. Germline CDR1 is LNHDA and CDR2 is SQIVND (reference sequence). Here the CDR3 reads CASSIPRGSGNTIYF. CDR3 bases: TGTGCCAGTAGTATCCCGCGGGGGTCCGGAAACACCATATATTTT.

This clonotype was found many times. The chain joins TRBV19 to TRBJ2-1; no definite D call. Germline assignment: CDR1 LNHDA and CDR2 SQIVND (reference sequence). V was cut by 6 bases and J by 8 bases, with 14 bases left in between. The CDR3 has 13 amino acids. The CDR3 region is CASRLPSGYEQFF. The CDR3 DNA is TGTGCCAGTAGATTGCCAAGTGGCTATGAGCAGTTCTTC.

This clonotype was picked up many times. The chain carries TRBV20-1 and TRBJ1-1, with D perhaps TRBD1 (6 bases). V was pared by 1 base and J by 1 base, with 10 bases between. In germline, CDR1 is DFQATT, CDR2 SNEGSKA (reference sequence). The CDR3 covers 14 residues. The CDR3: CSARGEQGNTEAFF. The CDR3 coding sequence is TGCAGTGCTAGAGGAGAACAGGGGAACACTGAAGCTTTCTTT.

This clonotype was seen ten or more times. This CDR3 is CASSLPSSFGGYTF. The CDR3 bases are TGTGCCAGCAGTCTACCATCAAGTTTCGGGGGCTACACCTTC. The rearrangement joins TRBV6-5 to TRBJ1-2, with unresolved D. V was cut by 5 bases and J by 8 bases, with 18 bases left in between. The CDR3 has 14 amino acids. The V gene's germline CDR1 is MNHEY and CDR2 SVGAGI.

This clonotype was counted ten times or more. The rearrangement uses TRBV7-2 and TRBJ2-3; D possibly matches TRBD1 or TRBD2 (5 bases each). The CDR3 has 16 residues. V was cut by 1 base and J by 2 bases, with 13 bases left in between. The germline V gene encodes CDR1 SGHTA and CDR2 FQGNSA. This chain's CDR3 is CASSLDDGGYTDTQYF. The CDR3 bases are TGTGCCAGCAGCTTAGATGATGGGGGATACACAGATACGCAGTATTTT.

Worth noting for this clonotype: A much larger clone lies a single base off, so this may be a read error. The V call is TRBV20-1, the J call TRBJ2-3, with 9 bases that match TRBD1. Germline V lookup: CDR1 DFQATT, CDR2 SNEGSKA (reference sequence). The CDR3 covers 12 residues. The CDR3 spells CSADRGSDMQYF. The DNA of the CDR3 is TGCAGTGCAGACAGGGGGTCAGATATGCAGTATTTT.

The sample holds many counts of this clonotype. The chain combines TRBV4-3 with TRBJ2-1; TRBD1 matches 9 bases. The CDR3 length is 16 residues. The junction had 7 bases not matched to a gene; V was cut back by 2 bases and J by 5 bases. Germline V gene sequence: CDR1 LGHNA, CDR2 YSLEER. The CDR3 DNA reads as TGCGCCAGCAGCCAATATACAGGGGGCGCGGACAATGAGCAGTTCTTC. It is translated as CASSQYTGGADNEQFF.

This chain connects TRBV15 to TRBJ2-3, with unresolved D. CDR3 size: 16 residues. Germline CDR1 and CDR2: LNHNV and YYDKDF (reference sequence). The ends were cut back, 3 bases at V and 1 base at J, with 14 bases in the middle. CDR3 coding DNA: TGTGCCACCAGCAGCCGCGAGTTGGACGGCACAGATACGCAGTATTTT. Residues: CATSSRELDGTDTQYF.

The chain is built from TRBV25-1 and TRBJ2-3, with D hard to call. This CDR3 contains 13 residues. Per the germline V gene, CDR1 is MGHDK and CDR2 is SYGVNS. Between the trimmed V and J ends, which lost 8 bases and 3 bases, there was a span of 12 bases. The CDR3 coding sequence is TGTGCCAGCGGCCCGGCGGATACAGATACGCAGTATTTT. Encoded protein: CASGPADTDTQYF.

This clonotype is medium-sized (0.01 to 0.1%) by share. The V and J genes are TRBV14 and TRBJ2-2; TRBD2 agrees at 10 bases. V lost 1 base to trimming and J lost 0 bases; unmatched junction nucleotides: 2. This CDR3 region has 17 residues. The germline gives CDR1 SGHDN, CDR2 FVKESK. DNA of the CDR3: TGTGCCAGCAGCCAAGGGCTAGCGGGGGCGAACACCGGGGAGCTGTTTTTT. Encoded protein: CASSQGLAGANTGELFF.

This clonotype was seen repeatedly, ten times or more. The chain is built from TRBV20-1 and TRBJ2-1; 12 bases fit TRBD1. The CDR3 has 14 amino acids. J lost 10 bases, V lost 6 bases, and 10 bases had no gene match. From germline, CDR1 is DFQATT and CDR2 SNEGSKA (reference sequence). Here the CDR3 reads CSATPGTGGDEQFF. DNA for the CDR3: TGCAGTGCAACCCCCGGGACAGGGGGCGACGAGCAGTTCTTC.